This TCR beta chain was observed in a study of blood T cells in healthy people across ages. Study observations and caveats: PBMCs were not sorted, which prevented a conclusive comparison of naive versus antigen-experienced cells.

PCR was performed a second time for roughly 7 to 12 cycles using a sample-barcoded 5' primer and a J-beta primer mix. All cDNA molecules were each tagged by a template-switch adaptor with 12 random nucleotides. TCRdb recomputed calls from the 5' RACE reads with MiXCR, one row per CDR3 protein. The sample has 1.5 million to 2 million distinct CDR3 sequences, about 39% seen once. This CDR3 region has 13 residues. V shed 9 bases and J 6 bases; nucleotides not matched to a gene: 8. CDR1 is MDHEN and CDR2 is SYDVKM in the germline V gene. Turning to this clonotype: No antigen is known for it.

The TCR sequence derives from a human donor in good health. The sequenced sample consisted of blood. The gene calls are TRBV28 and TRBJ2-3; 8 nucleotides align to TRBD2. This CDR3 is CASSGVAMDTQYF. CDR3 in DNA: TGTGCCAGTAGCGGGGTGGCGATGGATACGCAGTATTTT.